The sequence of this T cell receptor (beta chain) was determined in a study of blood T cells in healthy people across ages. This clonotype was picked up a small number of times. For the second PCR, which ran for 7 to 11 cycles, a sample-barcoded 5' primer and a J-beta primer mix were used. TCRdb re-analysed the 5' RACE reads in MiXCR, keeping a single row per CDR3 protein. This table has roughly 790,000 distinct CDR3 sequences, more than 40% appearing once. The V end lost 0 bases, the J end lost 9 bases, and 6 bases lay between the germline ends. CDR1 is LGHNA and CDR2 is YNFKEQ in the germline V gene. The CDR3 is made up of 12 amino acids.

Sequenced input: blood. This chain connects TRBV4-2 to TRBJ2-1; D is undetermined. The TCR comes from a woman aged 60 to 75 in good health. The CDR3 protein is CASSQDVTEQFF. The CDR3, as DNA: TGTGCCAGCAGCCAAGATGTAACTGAGCAGTTCTTC.